One and the same sample provided the 10 T cell receptor beta chains below, sequenced in a study of PD-L1 blockade in urothelial cancer. Clones were sequenced by immunoSEQ multiplex PCR, and TCRdb holds only the in-frame ones, with some missing. This table holds under 40,000 clones, 89% found once. Time point defined: peripheral blood 6 weeks after treatment start. The sample consisted of PBMCs, taken around atezolizumab (anti-PD-L1) treatment. The receptors here all came from a man aged 80 or over with urothelial cancer.

The chain's CDR3 is CASRMGRTGELFF. In nucleotides, the CDR3 is TGTGCCAGCAGAATGGGGCGAACCGGGGAGCTGTTTTTT. The chain carries TRBV27 and TRBJ2-2, with TRBD1 as a possible D gene (5 bases). V was trimmed by 6 bases and J by 5 bases, leaving 10 bases between them. Germline V gives CDR1 MNHEY, CDR2 SMNVEV (reference sequence). This CDR3 comprises 13 residues.

A few counts support this clone. The chain carries TRBV27 and TRBJ2-7; 10 bases align to TRBD1. The CDR3 sequence is 16 residues long. The trim removed 7 bases at V and 4 bases at J, leaving 13 bases unmatched. Germline V gives CDR1 MNHEY, CDR2 SMNVEV (reference sequence). CDR3 amino acids: CASTYRRGQGLYEQYF. In nucleotides, the CDR3 is TGTGCCAGCACCTACCGCCGGGGACAGGGGTTGTACGAGCAGTACTTC.

V and J are TRBV18 and TRBJ2-2, with D perhaps TRBD2 (6 bases). CDR1 KGHSH and CDR2 LQKENI come from the germline V gene. The CDR3 is made up of 14 amino acids. Trimming took off 4 bases at V and 7 bases at J, with 13 bases between the two ends. CDR3 in DNA: TGTGCCAGCTCACTCGAACTAGCCGGCGGGGAGCTGTTTTTT. Protein product: CASSLELAGGELFF.

The V call is TRBV11-2, the J call TRBJ1-1; perhaps TRBD1 as D (5 bases). The CDR3 is 13 residues long. Germline V gene data show CDR1 as SGHAT and CDR2 as FQNNGV. Trimming cost V 5 bases and J 7 bases, with 14 bases left between them. Written as DNA, the CDR3 is TGTGCCAGCAGCCAAATTGGGGGGATTGAAGCTTTCTTT. Its translation: CASSQIGGIEAFF.

This clone was found once. The chain couples TRBV11-2 to TRBJ2-7, with 14 nucleotides matching TRBD2. This CDR3 contains 16 residues. J lost 2 bases, V lost 5 bases, and 5 bases had no gene match. CDR1 is SGHAT, CDR2 FQNNGV, per germline. CDR3 coding DNA: TGTGCCAGCAGCCTCCGACTAGCGGGAGGGCCCTACGAGCAGTACTTC. This sequence encodes CASSLRLAGGPYEQYF.

The chain employs TRBV5-4 and TRBJ2-1, with TRBD2 matching over 10 bases. Germline CDR1 reads SGHNT; CDR2 reads YYREEE (reference sequence). Unmatched junction bases numbered 6, after V lost 2 bases and J lost 4 bases. There are 16 residues in the CDR3. The CDR3 DNA reads as TGTGCCAGCAGCTTAGGGGGACTAGCGCCTTACAATGAGCAGTTCTTC. This sequence encodes CASSLGGLAPYNEQFF.

The genes are TRBV7-2 and TRBJ1-5, with D possibly being TRBD1 (5 bases). The CDR3 contains 15 residues. Germline assignment: CDR1 SGHTA and CDR2 FQGNSA. The V end lost 3 bases, the J end lost 7 bases, and 16 bases lay between the germline ends. CDR3 DNA sequence: TGTGCCAGCAGCTTGGATGAAGGGGCTCGACAGCCCCAGCATTTT. It yields the protein CASSLDEGARQPQHF.

The chain combines TRBV19 with TRBJ2-7; TRBD2 agrees at 14 bases. The CDR3 length is 15 residues. Germline V lookup: CDR1 LNHDA, CDR2 SQIVND (reference sequence). Unmatched junction bases numbered 8, after V lost 7 bases and J lost 6 bases. This chain's CDR3 is CASIGTSGRRGEQYF. The CDR3 nucleotides read TGTGCCAGTATTGGGACTAGCGGGAGAAGAGGCGAGCAGTACTTC.

The chain couples TRBV7-2 to TRBJ1-3; 9 nucleotides match TRBD1. The CDR3 loop spans 15 amino acids. The ends lost 5 bases at V and 2 bases at J; junction bases unmatched: 4. Per the germline V gene, CDR1 is SGHTA and CDR2 is FQGNSA. CDR3 sequence: CASSPDRGTGNTIYF. The CDR3 DNA reads TGTGCCAGCAGCCCAGACAGGGGGACTGGAAACACCATATATTTT.

This sequence joins TRBV15 and TRBJ2-7; 9 nucleotides align to TRBD2. CDR3 length: 19 residues. Germline values: CDR1 LNHNV, CDR2 YYDKDF (reference sequence). J gave up 4 bases and V 0 bases, and 16 bases lay outside the gene matches. For the CDR3, the DNA is TGTGCCACCAGCAGAGACGCGACGAGTGGGCCTAGCGGGGCTTACGAGCAGTACTTC. Its protein is CATSRDATSGPSGAYEQYF.